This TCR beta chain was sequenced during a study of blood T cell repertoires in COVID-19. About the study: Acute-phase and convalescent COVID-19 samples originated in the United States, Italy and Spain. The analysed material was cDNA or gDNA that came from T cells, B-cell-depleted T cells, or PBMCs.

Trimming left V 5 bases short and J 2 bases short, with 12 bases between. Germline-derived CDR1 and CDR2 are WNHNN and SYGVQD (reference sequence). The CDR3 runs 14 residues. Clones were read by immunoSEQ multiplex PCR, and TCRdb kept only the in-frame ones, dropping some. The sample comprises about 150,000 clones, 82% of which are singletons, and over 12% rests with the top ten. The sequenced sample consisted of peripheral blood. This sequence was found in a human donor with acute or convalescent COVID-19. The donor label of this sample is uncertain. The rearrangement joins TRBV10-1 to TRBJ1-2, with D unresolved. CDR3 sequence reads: CASSQTLPNYGYTF. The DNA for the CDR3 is TGCGCCAGCAGTCAGACACTCCCCAACTATGGCTACACCTTC.